The 31 T cell receptor beta chains in this list originate from one sample, sequenced in a study of beta chain features in type 1 diabetes. Sequencing targeted expressed TCRB transcripts, as all isolated RNA had been reverse transcribed. Produced via immunoSEQ multiplex PCR; TCRdb's table is partial and in-frame only. The data hold 130,000 or so clones, with about 9.2% observed a single time. Specimen: central memory CD4+ T cells from blood. The receptors were sampled from a man between 18 and 35 years old in good health.

This clone has more than one count but fewer than ten. The chain carries TRBV6-1 and TRBJ2-7; 8 positions match TRBD2. This CDR3 spans 15 amino acids. V gave up 4 bases and J gave up 1 base; unmatched junction bases: 6. Germline CDR1 and CDR2: MNHNS and SASEGT. DNA of the CDR3: TGTGCCAGCAGTGTCACGGGAGGGGCGTCCTACGAGCAGTACTTC. It encodes CASSVTGGASYEQYF.

This clone was detected a few times. The chain carries TRBV6-1 and TRBJ1-1, with TRBD1 as a possible D gene (5 bases). The germline V gene encodes CDR1 MNHNS and CDR2 SASEGT. The CDR3 is 14 amino acids. The germline V and J ends were trimmed by 6 bases and 5 bases, with 16 bases remaining between them. CDR3 region: CASRESRATTEAFF. DNA of the CDR3: TGTGCCAGCAGAGAATCCAGGGCGACAACTGAAGCTTTCTTT.

CDR3 DNA: TGTGCCAGCAGCTTAGTCCGGGACTTCTCCTACGAGCAGTACTTC. The encoded protein is CASSLVRDFSYEQYF. The chain carries TRBV11-2 and TRBJ2-7; the D gene is possibly TRBD2 (6 bases). The germline V gene has CDR1 SGHAT and CDR2 FQNNGV. V was pared by 1 base and J by 0 bases, with 10 bases between. This CDR3 region has 15 residues.

This clone has only a few counts. CDR3 loop: CASSSRSSGGYTF. DNA of the CDR3: TGTGCCAGCAGCTCCCGGAGTTCGGGGGGCTACACCTTC. The V call is TRBV11-2, the J call TRBJ1-2; D call uncertain. CDR3 length: 13 residues. With 4 bases removed from V and 8 bases from J, the gap between germline ends came to 14 bases. Germline-derived CDR1 and CDR2 are SGHAT and FQNNGV. Variable domain in full (rest from reference TRBV11-2 and TRBJ1-2): EAGVAQSPRYKIIEKRQSVAFWCNPISGHATLYWYQQILGQGPKLLIQFQNNGVVDDSQLPKDRFSAERLKGVDSTLKIQPAKLEDSAVYLCASSSRSSGGYTFGSGTRLTVV.

This clone was seen a handful of times. V usage is TRBV7-9 and J usage is TRBJ1-6, with a possible D match to TRBD1 (5 bases). Germline V lookup: CDR1 SEHNR, CDR2 FQNEAQ (reference sequence). This CDR3 comprises 15 residues. Trimming stripped 1 base from V and 4 bases from J, with 8 bases between. DNA for the CDR3: TGTGCCAGCAGCTTAGGGACACTTTATAATTCACCCCTCCACTTT. It translates to CASSLGTLYNSPLHF.

This clone was detected a few times. This chain joins TRBV11-3 and TRBJ2-6; D may be TRBD2 (6 bases). Germline CDR1 SGHNT, CDR2 YENEEA. The germline V and J ends were trimmed by 8 bases and 2 bases, with 13 bases remaining between them. The CDR3 is 15 residues long. The DNA of the CDR3 is TGTGCCAGCGGGAGAGGAGGGGCTGGGGCCAACGTCCTGACTTTC. As protein: CASGRGGAGANVLTF.

Written as DNA, the CDR3 is TGTGCCAGCAGTGACCCGGACAGTTGGCCCGCCAAAAACATTCAGTACTTC. Translation: CASSDPDSWPAKNIQYF. This sequence joins TRBV6-4 and TRBJ2-4, with D maybe TRBD1 (6 bases). Germline assignment: CDR1 MRHNA and CDR2 SNTAGT. Deletions cut 2 bases from V and 1 base from J, with 15 bases between. This CDR3 is 17 amino acids long.

The V and J genes are TRBV10-3 and TRBJ1-4; possible D gene TRBD1, 6 bases. This CDR3 comprises 12 residues. Per germline, CDR1 ENHRY and CDR2 SYGVKD. The V end lost 10 bases, the J end lost 4 bases, and 10 bases lay between the germline ends. The CDR3 protein is CATTGNNEKLFF. The CDR3 nucleotides read TGTGCCACGACAGGAAATAATGAAAAACTGTTTTTT.

About this clone: Other nucleotide sequences from this sample produce the same CDR3. V and J are TRBV7-2 and TRBJ2-1, with 8 bases identical to TRBD2. Germline V gene data show CDR1 as SGHTA and CDR2 as FQGNSA. The CDR3 has 15 amino acids. J gave up 4 bases and V 0 bases, and 2 bases lay outside the gene matches. CDR3 nucleotide sequence: TGTGCCAGCAGCTTAGCGGGACTAGATTACAATGAGCAGTTCTTC. Translating gives CASSLAGLDYNEQFF. The variable domain in full, completed from reference TRBV7-2 and TRBJ2-1, reads GAGVSQSPSNKVTEKGKDVELRCDPISGHTALYWYRQSLGQGLEFLIYFQGNSAPDKSGLPSDRFSAERTGGSVSTLTIQRTQQEDSAVYLCASSLAGLDYNEQFFGPGTRLTVL.

There are a few counts of this clone. The chain uses TRBV15 and TRBJ2-5; TRBD1 aligns across 9 bases. CDR1 is LNHNV, CDR2 YYDKDF, per germline (reference sequence). J gave up 2 bases and V 1 base, and 5 bases lay outside the gene matches. The CDR3 is 16 amino acids. The CDR3 protein is CATSRAQGALQETQYF. Here the CDR3 DNA reads TGTGCCACCAGCAGAGCACAGGGGGCCTTACAAGAGACCCAGTACTTC.

This clone was recorded a few times. V and J are TRBV18 and TRBJ2-5, with TRBD1 matching 10 bases. The end of the DNA fits TRBJ2-7 better, so the J call may be wrong. Per germline, CDR1 KGHSH and CDR2 LQKENI. The CDR3 runs to 15 residues. The CDR3 sequence: CASSSTRTGGYEQYF. CDR3 in DNA: TGTGCCAGCTCATCGACCAGGACAGGGGGCTACGAGCAGTACTTC.

In its sample, this clone was seen a few times. The gene calls are TRBV5-4 and TRBJ2-3; 12 nucleotides line up with TRBD2. The trim removed 5 bases at V and 0 bases at J, leaving 7 bases unmatched. The V gene's germline CDR1 is SGHNT and CDR2 YYREEE (reference sequence). The CDR3 has 17 amino acids. CDR3 region: CASRPGLAGISTDTQYF. CDR3 nucleotides: TGTGCCAGCAGACCGGGACTAGCGGGTATTAGCACAGATACGCAGTATTTT.

This clone was seen ten or more times. This chain uses TRBV11-2 with TRBJ2-5, with 9 positions matching TRBD1. Germline lookup yields CDR1 SGHAT and CDR2 FQNNGV. The CDR3 loop spans 13 amino acids. Losses at the gene ends were 8 bases for V and 6 bases for J; bases not matched to a gene: 7. The CDR3 protein is CASASDRGKTQYF. The CDR3 region has the DNA TGTGCCAGCGCTTCGGACAGGGGAAAGACCCAGTACTTC.

The chain links TRBV7-2 to TRBJ2-3; D remains unclear. The CDR3 extends over 16 amino acids. Per germline, CDR1 SGHTA and CDR2 FQGNSA. V lost 4 bases, J lost 5 bases, and 19 bases lay in between. The CDR3 sequence: CASSSAGSRVGDTQYF. In DNA, the CDR3 is TGTGCCAGCAGCTCAGCCGGGTCTCGAGTGGGAGATACGCAGTATTTT.

This clone was detected many times. The rearrangement joins TRBV29-1 to TRBJ2-3, with 8 bases fitting TRBD1. With 5 bases clipped from V and 6 bases from J, the junction kept 1 base outside the gene matches. Germline CDR1 is SQVTM and CDR2 is ANQGSEA. The CDR3 covers 11 residues. CDR3 residues: CSVYRGDTQYF. DNA of the CDR3: TGCAGCGTTTACAGGGGGGATACGCAGTATTTT.

This clone was recorded a few times. The rearrangement uses TRBV9 and TRBJ1-3, with no clear D. V was clipped by 0 bases and J by 2 bases, with 9 bases between them. Germline values: CDR1 SGDLS, CDR2 YYNGEE. This CDR3 contains 15 residues. Here the CDR3 reads CASSVDGRAGNTIYF. In DNA form, the CDR3 reads TGTGCCAGCAGCGTAGACGGTCGGGCTGGAAACACCATATATTTT.

This clone was observed a few times. V is TRBV29-1 and J is TRBJ1-1; a possible D gene is TRBD1 (6 bases). Trimming left V 5 bases short and J 4 bases short, with 14 bases between. This CDR3 is built from 13 residues. Germline V gene lookup returns CDR1 SQVTM and CDR2 ANQGSEA. CDR3 sequence reads: CSVSTQGGTEAFF. CDR3 sequence (DNA): TGCAGCGTTTCAACACAGGGCGGCACTGAAGCTTTCTTT.

This clone was recorded a few times. The V call is TRBV18, the J call TRBJ1-5; the D is unclear. Germline V gene sequence: CDR1 KGHSH, CDR2 LQKENI. This CDR3 is 12 amino acids long. Trimming cost V 3 bases and J 6 bases, with 6 bases left between them. CDR3 coding DNA: TGTGCCAGCTCACCTGGGCCTCAGCCCCAGCATTTT. This translates into CASSPGPQPQHF.

To note about this clone: The junction departs from germline at one end; a sequencing error may be responsible. Other DNA sequences in this specimen translate into the identical CDR3. The CDR3 nucleotides read TGTGCCAGCAGCTCTGGACAGGGGGCTTTCGAGCAGTACTTT. It encodes CASSSGQGAFEQYF. The gene calls are TRBV7-8 and TRBJ2-7; TRBD1 matches at 11 bases. In germline, CDR1 is SGHVS, CDR2 FQNEAQ. The CDR3 sequence is 14 residues long.

This clone was observed a few times. This chain uses TRBV28 with TRBJ2-7, with a tentative D call TRBD1 (5 bases). Deletions cut 5 bases from V and 6 bases from J, with 17 bases between. Germline V lookup: CDR1 MDHEN, CDR2 SYDVKM. This CDR3 has 14 residues. The CDR3 DNA is TGTGCCAGCAGTACCACCAGGGATTTAAGCGAGCAGTACTTC. Protein sequence: CASSTTRDLSEQYF.

This clone has a handful of counts. The chain links TRBV7-2 to TRBJ2-2, with 13 nucleotides matching TRBD2. V gave up 7 bases and J gave up 5 bases; unmatched junction bases: 16. The CDR3 runs 19 residues. Germline V CDR1 and CDR2: SGHTA, FQGNSA. CDR3 nucleotide sequence: TGTGCCAGCACCCGGACTAGCGGGGGTTCCGTGGGTAGGACCGGGGAGCTGTTTTTT. The encoded protein is CASTRTSGGSVGRTGELFF.

J is TRBJ1-1 and V is TRBV6-6; D may be TRBD1 (5 bases). Trimming removed 6 bases at V and 1 base at J, with 6 bases between. The CDR3 is 12 residues long. Germline V gene sequence: CDR1 MNHNY, CDR2 SVGAGI (reference sequence). CDR3 sequence: CASRGQNTEAFF. CDR3 coding DNA: TGTGCCAGCAGAGGACAGAACACTGAAGCTTTCTTT.

The J gene is TRBJ2-7, the V gene TRBV7-8; D remains ambiguous. The germline CDR1 and CDR2 sequences are SGHVS and FQNEAQ. V lost 6 bases and J 0 bases, leaving 12 bases between the germline ends. The CDR3 contains 14 residues. The chain's CDR3 is CASSLTVNSYEQYF. CDR3 nucleotide sequence: TGTGCCAGCAGTTTAACTGTTAACTCCTACGAGCAGTACTTC.

Details on this clone: Other DNA sequences of this sample code for an identical CDR3. The chain links TRBV7-6 to TRBJ2-5; no clear D. Trimming removed 5 bases at V and 5 bases at J, with 6 bases between. CDR3 length equals 11 residues. Germline V gene sequence: CDR1 SGHVS, CDR2 FNYEAQ. As DNA, the CDR3 is TGTGCCAGCAGCCCCTCGGAGACCCAGTACTTC. Translation: CASSPSETQYF.

The sample holds a few counts of this clone. This rearrangement joins TRBV7-2 to TRBJ2-1, with 8 bases aligning to TRBD1. The trim removed 5 bases at V and 11 bases at J, leaving 8 bases unmatched. There are 13 residues in the CDR3. The germline CDR1 and CDR2 sequences are SGHTA and FQGNSA. CDR3 region: CASSTSGGSQQFF. The CDR3 region has the DNA TGTGCCAGCAGCACCTCAGGGGGCAGTCAGCAGTTCTTC.

This clone came up a few times. The chain employs TRBV7-3 and TRBJ1-4; 7 positions agree with TRBD1. The CDR3 loop spans 15 amino acids. Germline loops: CDR1 SGHTA, CDR2 FQGTGA. J was trimmed by 7 bases and V by 6 bases; bases with no gene match: 11. CDR3 sequence: CASSARQGSGEKLFF. In DNA form, the CDR3 reads TGTGCCAGCAGTGCCAGACAGGGCTCGGGTGAAAAACTGTTTTTT.

The chain recombines TRBV7-2 with TRBJ1-1, with 8 bases fitting TRBD1. The germline V gene has CDR1 SGHTA and CDR2 FQGNSA. The CDR3 runs to 15 residues. J lost 4 bases, V lost 5 bases, and 9 bases had no gene match. The CDR3 loop is CASSAQGAVVTEAFF. In DNA form, the CDR3 reads TGTGCCAGCAGCGCGCAGGGGGCGGTCGTCACTGAAGCTTTCTTT. The full variable domain, in which reference TRBV7-2 and TRBJ1-1 provide the parts outside the CDR3, is GAGVSQSPSNKVTEKGKDVELRCDPISGHTALYWYRQSLGQGLEFLIYFQGNSAPDKSGLPSDRFSAERTGGSVSTLTIQRTQQEDSAVYLCASSAQGAVVTEAFFGQGTRLTVV.

This chain joins TRBV2 and TRBJ1-2; 10 bases map to TRBD1. Unmatched junction bases numbered 9, after V lost 6 bases and J lost 2 bases. This CDR3 comprises 16 residues. The germline CDR1 and CDR2 sequences are SNHLY and FYNNEI. CDR3 bases: TGTGCCAGCAGGACCAGCGGGACAGGGGTAAACTATGGCTACACCTTC. Translated, it gives CASRTSGTGVNYGYTF.

The chain combines TRBV28 with TRBJ2-7; D is perhaps TRBD1 (6 bases). V gave up 6 bases and J gave up 2 bases, with 14 bases separating them. The germline V gene has CDR1 MDHEN and CDR2 SYDVKM. This CDR3 region has 14 residues. The CDR3 region is CASRSDRQTYEQYF. CDR3 nucleotide sequence: TGTGCCAGCAGATCCGACAGGCAGACCTACGAGCAGTACTTC.

This chain connects TRBV7-2 to TRBJ2-7; D is undetermined. Germline V gives CDR1 SGHTA, CDR2 FQGNSA. The CDR3 runs to 16 residues. Trimming left V 4 bases short and J 0 bases short, with 16 bases between. The CDR3 here is CASSSWPRGSSYEQYF. The CDR3 bases are TGTGCCAGCAGCTCTTGGCCCCGAGGCAGCTCCTACGAGCAGTACTTC. Full variable domain (missing parts from reference TRBV7-2 and TRBJ2-7): GAGVSQSPSNKVTEKGKDVELRCDPISGHTALYWYRQSLGQGLEFLIYFQGNSAPDKSGLPSDRFSAERTGGSVSTLTIQRTQQEDSAVYLCASSSWPRGSSYEQYFGPGTRLTVT.

The rearrangement joins TRBV7-2 to TRBJ2-7, with 10 nucleotides matching TRBD1. The CDR3 has 15 residues. CDR1 and CDR2 (germline): SGHTA, FQGNSA. Losses at the gene ends were 4 bases for V and 9 bases for J; bases not matched to a gene: 12. As DNA, the CDR3 is TGTGCCAGCAGCTCATACCCGGGGACAGGGGACGGGCAGTACTTC. Its translation is CASSSYPGTGDGQYF. The full variable domain, rest sourced from reference TRBV7-2 and TRBJ2-7, is GAGVSQSPSNKVTEKGKDVELRCDPISGHTALYWYRQSLGQGLEFLIYFQGNSAPDKSGLPSDRFSAERTGGSVSTLTIQRTQQEDSAVYLCASSSYPGTGDGQYFGPGTRLTVT.